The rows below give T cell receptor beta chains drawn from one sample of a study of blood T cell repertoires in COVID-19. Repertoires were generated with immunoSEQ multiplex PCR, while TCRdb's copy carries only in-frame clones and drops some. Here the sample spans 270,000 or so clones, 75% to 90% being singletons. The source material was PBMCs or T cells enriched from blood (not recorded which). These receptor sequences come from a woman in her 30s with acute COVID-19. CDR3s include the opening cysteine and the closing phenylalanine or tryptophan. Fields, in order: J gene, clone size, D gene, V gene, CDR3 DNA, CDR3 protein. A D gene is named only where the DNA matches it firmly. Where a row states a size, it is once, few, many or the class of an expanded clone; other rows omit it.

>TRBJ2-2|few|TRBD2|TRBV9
TGTGCCAGCAGCCCCGAGGAGACTAGCGGGAGCACCGGGGAGCTGTTTTTT
CASSPEETSGSTGELFF
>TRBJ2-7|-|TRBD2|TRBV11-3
TGTGCCAGCAGCGACAGCGGGAGGGCCGACGAGCAGTACTTC
CASSDSGRADEQYF
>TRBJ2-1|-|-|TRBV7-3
TGTGCCAGCAGCTTACGACCCGGGAGCAACTATGAGCAGTTCTTC
CASSLRPGSNYEQFF
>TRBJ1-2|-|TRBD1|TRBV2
TGTGCCAGCAGTGATACAGGGGAGGTTGGCTACACCTTC
CASSDTGEVGYTF
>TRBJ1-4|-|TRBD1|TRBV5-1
TGCGCCAGCTCCGGACAGGGAACTAATGAAAAACTGTTTTTT
CASSGQGTNEKLFF
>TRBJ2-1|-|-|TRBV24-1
TGTGCCACCAGTGAGCAACGACTAGTGGATGAGCAGTTCTTC
CATSEQRLVDEQFF
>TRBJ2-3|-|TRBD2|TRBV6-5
TGTGCCAGCAGAATAGCGGGGGCAGATACGCAGTATTTT
CASRIAGADTQYF
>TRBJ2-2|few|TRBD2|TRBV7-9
TGTGCCACCGAACTTAAGCGGGAGAATTGGGGTACCGGGGAGCTGTTTTTT
CATELKRENWGTGELFF
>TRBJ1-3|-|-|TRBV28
TGTGCCAGCAGTACCCAACAGTTCTCTGGAAACACCATATATTTT
CASSTQQFSGNTIYF
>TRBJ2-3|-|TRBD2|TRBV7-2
TGTGCCAGCAGCTTAGGCGGGAGTAGTGGTACAGATACGCAGTATTTT
CASSLGGSSGTDTQYF
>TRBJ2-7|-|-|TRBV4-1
TGCGCCAGCAGCCAAGATCCTCCTGACATTGTTAGGTCCTACGAGCAGTACTTC
CASSQDPPDIVRSYEQYF
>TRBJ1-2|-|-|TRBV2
TGTGCCAGCAGTGATCCAACTAACTATGGCTACACCTTC
CASSDPTNYGYTF
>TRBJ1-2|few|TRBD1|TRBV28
TGTGCCAGCAGTTTACTAGGACAGGGGTATGGCTACACCTTC
CASSLLGQGYGYTF
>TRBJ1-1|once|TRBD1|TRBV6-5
TGTGCCAGCAGTTACACAGGGGTGCACGGTGAAGCTTTCTTT
CASSYTGVHGEAFF
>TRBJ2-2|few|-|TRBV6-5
TGTGCCAGCAGTTACAGGCTAGCAGGCGGGGAGCTGTTTTTT
CASSYRLAGGELFF
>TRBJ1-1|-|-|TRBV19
TGTGCCAGTAGTTTACAGACGAGGAACACTGAAGCTTTCTTT
CASSLQTRNTEAFF
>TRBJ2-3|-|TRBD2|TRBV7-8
TGTGCCAGCAGCTTACTAGCGGGAGGGCCGAGCACAGATACGCAGTATTTT
CASSLLAGGPSTDTQYF
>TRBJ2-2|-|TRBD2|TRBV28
TGTGCCAGCCTAGGACTAGCGGGAGTCAACACCGGGGAGCTGTTTTTT
CASLGLAGVNTGELFF
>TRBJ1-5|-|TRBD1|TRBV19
TGTGCCAGTAGCTCCAACCCGGGTGGAATCGGACAGGGGCATTTT
CASSSNPGGIGQGHF
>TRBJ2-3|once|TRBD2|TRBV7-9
TGTGCCAGCAGCTCTAGACTAGCGGGAGGCACAGATACGCAGTATTTT
CASSSRLAGGTDTQYF
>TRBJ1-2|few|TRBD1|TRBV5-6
TGTGCCAGCAGCTTGACAGGGGACTATGGCTACACCTTC
CASSLTGDYGYTF
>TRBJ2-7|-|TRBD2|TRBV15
TGTGCCACCAGCAGAGATAGCGGGAGTATGTCCTACGAGCAGTACTTC
CATSRDSGSMSYEQYF
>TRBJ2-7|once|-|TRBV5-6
TGTGCCAGCAGCTTGGTCGCGGACAGCTACGAGCAGTACTTC
CASSLVADSYEQYF
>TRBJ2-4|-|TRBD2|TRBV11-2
TGTGCCAGCAGCTGGAGAGATACGGGACTAGCGGGAGCCAAAAACATTCAGTACTTC
CASSWRDTGLAGAKNIQYF
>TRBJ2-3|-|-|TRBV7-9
TGTGCCAGCAGCTTAGTAAGGCTATCCGGGGTCACAGATACGCAGTATTTT
CASSLVRLSGVTDTQYF
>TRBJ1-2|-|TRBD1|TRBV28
TGTGCCAGCAGTATGGGGACAGGGGCCTATGGCTACACCTTC
CASSMGTGAYGYTF
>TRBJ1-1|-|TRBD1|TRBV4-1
TGCGCCAGCAGCCCCAGGGACAGTTCTATGAACACTGAAGCTTTCTTT
CASSPRDSSMNTEAFF
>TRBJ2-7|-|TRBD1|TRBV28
TGTGCCAGCAGGGGGGTGACAGGGGTCGAGCAGTACTTC
CASRGVTGVEQYF
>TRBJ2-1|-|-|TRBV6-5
TGTGCCACCCGACAGAATGAGCAGTTCTTC
CATRQNEQFF
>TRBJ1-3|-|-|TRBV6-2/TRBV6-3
TGTGCCAGCAGTGGAATCGGGAGGACTGGAAACACCATATATTTT
CASSGIGRTGNTIYF
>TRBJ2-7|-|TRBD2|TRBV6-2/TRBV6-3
TGTGCCAGCAGTTACGGTACTAGCGGTTTGAGTGAGCAGTACTTC
CASSYGTSGLSEQYF
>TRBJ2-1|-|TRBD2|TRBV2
TGTGCCAGCAGTCCAGGGACTAGGAGCTCCTACAATGAGCAGTTCTTC
CASSPGTRSSYNEQFF
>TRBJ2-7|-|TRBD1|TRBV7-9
TGTGCCAGCAGCCCCGGACAGGGGCCCTACGAGCAGTACTTC
CASSPGQGPYEQYF
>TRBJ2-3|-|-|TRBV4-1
TGCGCCAGCAGCCAAGATCCGGTTACAGATACGCAGTATTTT
CASSQDPVTDTQYF
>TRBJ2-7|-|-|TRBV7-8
TGTGCCAGCAGCAAACAGGGAGAGCTCTACGAGCAGTACTTC
CASSKQGELYEQYF
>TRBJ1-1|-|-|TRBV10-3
TGTGCCATCAGTGACCCGACAAGAACGAACACTGAAGCTTTCTTT
CAISDPTRTNTEAFF
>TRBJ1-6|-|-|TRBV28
TGTGCCAGCAGTTACATCGGAAACAGGGAAGGGTCCTATAATTCACCCCTCCACTTT
CASSYIGNREGSYNSPLHF
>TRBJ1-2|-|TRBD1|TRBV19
TGTGCCAGTAGTACTGGGGACAGTCACTTTTATGGCTACACCTTC
CASSTGDSHFYGYTF
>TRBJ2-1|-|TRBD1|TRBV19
TGTGCCAGTAGTATTCTACAGGGGGCGAACAATGAGCAGTTCTTC
CASSILQGANNEQFF
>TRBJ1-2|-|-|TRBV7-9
TGTGCCAGCAGCCCCGGGACAATCTATGGCTACACCTTC
CASSPGTIYGYTF
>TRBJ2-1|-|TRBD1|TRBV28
TGTGCCAGCAGTCCCCGGACAGGGATGGATGAGCAGTTCTTC
CASSPRTGMDEQFF
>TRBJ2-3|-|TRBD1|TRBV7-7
TGTGCTAGCAGCCTCGGGACCGGGACAGGGGATACGCAGTATTTT
CASSLGTGTGDTQYF
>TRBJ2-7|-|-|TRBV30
TGTGCCTGGAACCTGAGGCCCTACGAGCAGTACTTC
CAWNLRPYEQYF
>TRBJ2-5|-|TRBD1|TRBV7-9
TGTGCCAGCAGCTTAAGGGGACAGAGCATCCAAGAGACCCAGTACTTC
CASSLRGQSIQETQYF
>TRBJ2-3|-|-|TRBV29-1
TGCAGCGGGCACGGACAGAGCGATACGCAGTATTTT
CSGHGQSDTQYF
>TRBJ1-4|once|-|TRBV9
TGTGCCAGCAGCGTAGGAGCTGTAACTAATGAAAAACTGTTTTTT
CASSVGAVTNEKLFF
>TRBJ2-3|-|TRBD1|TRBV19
TGTGCCAGTTGGGACAGGGGGAGGACAGATACGCAGTATTTT
CASWDRGRTDTQYF
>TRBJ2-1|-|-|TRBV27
TGTGCCAGCAGTTCCCAGGGTTACAATGAGCAGTTCTTC
CASSSQGYNEQFF
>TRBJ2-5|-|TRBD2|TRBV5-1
TGCGCCAGCAGCTTGGGGGTGCGGGGGAAAGAGACCCAGTACTTC
CASSLGVRGKETQYF